This T cell receptor (beta chain) stems from a study of T cells expressing NK-cell markers. TCRdb reprocessed the 5' RACE reads; each CDR3 protein has one entry and no DNA is given. The listing records 550,000 or so distinct CDR3 sequences. Germline assignment: CDR1 SGHTA and CDR2 FQGNSA. The CDR3 runs to 16 residues. On this clonotype: Its antigen is undetermined.

General study findings and limits: Each of roughly 6 donors carried dominant NKG2C+ clonotypes accounting for about 1.0-8% of CD8+ T cells.

This receptor was identified in a man aged 18-30 years in good health. This chain uses TRBV7-2 with TRBJ2-3; with no DNA, the TCRdb D assignment of TRBD2 cannot be verified. Sequences were obtained from blood T cells: a sorted CD56 or NKG2C T cell subset, CD4+ or CD8+ T cells, or bulk PBMC T cells (not recorded which). The CDR3 reads CASSLGGLHFGDTQYF.